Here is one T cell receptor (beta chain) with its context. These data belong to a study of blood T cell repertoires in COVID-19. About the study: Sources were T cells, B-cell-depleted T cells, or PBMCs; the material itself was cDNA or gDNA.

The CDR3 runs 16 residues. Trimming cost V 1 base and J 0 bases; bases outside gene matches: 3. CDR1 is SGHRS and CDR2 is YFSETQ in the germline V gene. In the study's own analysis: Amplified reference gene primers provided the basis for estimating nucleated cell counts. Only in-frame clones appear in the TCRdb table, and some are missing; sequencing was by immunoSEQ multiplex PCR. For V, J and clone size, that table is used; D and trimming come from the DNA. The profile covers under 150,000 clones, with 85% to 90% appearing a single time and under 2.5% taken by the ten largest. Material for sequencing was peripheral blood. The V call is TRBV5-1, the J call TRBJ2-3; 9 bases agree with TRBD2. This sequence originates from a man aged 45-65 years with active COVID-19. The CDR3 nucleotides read TGCGCCAGCAGCTTGATAGCGGGGGCCAGCACAGATACGCAGTATTTT. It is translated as CASSLIAGASTDTQYF. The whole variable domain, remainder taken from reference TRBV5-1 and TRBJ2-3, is KAGVTQTPRYLIKTRGQQVTLSCSPISGHRSVSWYQQTPGQGLQFLFEYFSETQRNKGNFPGRFSGRQFSNSRSEMNVSTLELGDSALYLCASSLIAGASTDTQYFGPGTRLTVL.